The source of this T cell receptor (beta chain) is a study of identical twins. A template switching step contributed a universal primer site, while unique molecular identifiers were present in the cDNA. In TCRdb, the 5' RACE reads were re-called with MiXCR into one record per CDR3 protein. This sample carries around 960,000 distinct CDR3 sequences, 9% to 15% of them seen once, and the ten largest clones take around 1.5%. Study-wide results and limits: Recombination models fit unrelated individuals' TCR alpha sharing but underestimated twins'.

In this sample, this clonotype turned up many times. The antigen remains undetermined. This sample was also put to use in a study of yellow fever vaccine responses in identical twins.

Sequencing used PBMCs. The sequence was collected from a woman between 18 and 29 years old in good health.

CDR3 residues: CASSPRDRYNEQFF. The DNA of the CDR3 is TGTGCCAGCAGCCCCCGGGACAGATACAATGAGCAGTTCTTC. The rearrangement uses TRBV3-1 and TRBJ2-1, with 7 bases aligning to TRBD1. Germline loops: CDR1 LGHDT, CDR2 YNNKEL (reference sequence). The CDR3 extends over 14 amino acids. The V segment lost 4 bases and the J segment 4 bases; nucleotides outside the gene matches: 4.